Listed here are 3 T cell receptor delta chains from one sample, sequenced in a study of Vδ1+ human thymocytes. These receptors lack a known antigen. General study points: Thymic TRG and TRD repertoires appeared highly polyclonal, with Gaussian CDR3 length distributions.

Sequences come from RNA converted to cDNA by reverse transcription. Multiplex PCR used pooled V-gene forward primers and a constant-region reverse primer to amplify CDR3s. TCRdb redid clone calling on the multiplex PCR reads using CATT. The data hold more than 45,000 delta-chain clones, with approximately 16% observed a single time. The sequencing sample was made of Vdelta1+ gamma-delta thymocytes from the thymus. Stated subset: FACS-sorted CD3+ TCRalphabeta- TCRVdelta1+ TCRVdelta2- thymocytes. Receptor source: a girl in the first two years of life who had congenital heart surgery.

This clone was picked up a small number of times. The V call is TRDV1, the J call TRDJ1, with 8 bases matching TRDD3. The germline CDR1 and CDR2 sequences are TSWWSYY and QGS. The V and J ends lost 0 bases and 4 bases, in that order; junction bases with no gene match: 22. This CDR3 has 21 residues. The CDR3 region is CALGELSHTGGQGMSLDKLIF. CDR3 sequence (DNA): TGTGCTCTTGGGGAACTGTCCCATACTGGGGGGCAGGGTATGTCCCTCGATAAACTCATCTTT.

A remark on this clone: The sample holds other DNA sequences that translate to the same CDR3. This chain links TRAV29/DV5 with TRDJ1, with 10 nucleotides matching TRDD3. Germline CDR1 and CDR2: NSMFDY and ISSIKDK. The CDR3 is 20 residues long. Trimming at V came to 4 bases and at J to 7 bases, leaving 28 bases not matched to a gene. The CDR3 reads CAAYFSYAPVLGDLVGKLIF. The CDR3 bases are TGTGCAGCATACTTTTCCTACGCCCCTGTACTGGGGGATCTTGTCGGTAAACTCATCTTT.

The chain combines TRDV1 with TRDJ1; the match to TRDD3 covers 8 bases. This CDR3 has 17 amino acids. Trimming took 2 bases from V and 0 from J; bases not matched to a gene: 8. Germline V gene data show CDR1 as TSWWSYY and CDR2 as QGS. CDR3 sequence reads: CALGELLGATYTDKLIF. The CDR3, as DNA: TGTGCTCTTGGGGAATTACTGGGGGCTACGTACACCGATAAACTCATCTTT.